The T cell receptor (beta chain) under discussion was sequenced for a study of blood T cell repertoires in COVID-19. CDR3 length: 14 residues. Trimming stripped 1 base from V and 8 bases from J, with 11 bases between. Germline V lookup: CDR1 SGHTA, CDR2 FQGNSA. Authors' processing steps: Reference gene primer amplification in the assay estimated nucleated cell counts. The method was immunoSEQ multiplex PCR; TCRdb's version includes in-frame clones alone and lacks a portion of them. V, J and clone size reflect that table, while D and trimming were determined from the DNA. The data show roughly 250,000 clones, approximately 90% seen once.

V and J are TRBV7-2 and TRBJ2-2, with D maybe TRBD2 (5 bases). This receptor was taken from a man aged 60 to 75 who had recovered from COVID-19. The source material was peripheral blood. The CDR3 region has the DNA TGTGCCAGCAGCTTAGGGGGAGCTCCTGGGGAGCTGTTTTTT. It is translated as CASSLGGAPGELFF.